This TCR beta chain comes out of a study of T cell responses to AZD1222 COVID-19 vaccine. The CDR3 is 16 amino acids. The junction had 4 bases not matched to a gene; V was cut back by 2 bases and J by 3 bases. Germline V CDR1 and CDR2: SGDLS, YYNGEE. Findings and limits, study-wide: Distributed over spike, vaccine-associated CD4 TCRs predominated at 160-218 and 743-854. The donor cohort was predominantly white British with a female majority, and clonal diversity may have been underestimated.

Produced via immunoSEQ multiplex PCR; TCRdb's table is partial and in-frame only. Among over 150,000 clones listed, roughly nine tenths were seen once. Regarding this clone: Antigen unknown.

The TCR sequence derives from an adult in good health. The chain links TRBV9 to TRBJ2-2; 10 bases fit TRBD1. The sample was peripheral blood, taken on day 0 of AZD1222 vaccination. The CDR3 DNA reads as TGTGCCAGCAGCGTCCGACAGGGGGCGGACACCGGGGAGCTGTTTTTT. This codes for CASSVRQGADTGELFF.